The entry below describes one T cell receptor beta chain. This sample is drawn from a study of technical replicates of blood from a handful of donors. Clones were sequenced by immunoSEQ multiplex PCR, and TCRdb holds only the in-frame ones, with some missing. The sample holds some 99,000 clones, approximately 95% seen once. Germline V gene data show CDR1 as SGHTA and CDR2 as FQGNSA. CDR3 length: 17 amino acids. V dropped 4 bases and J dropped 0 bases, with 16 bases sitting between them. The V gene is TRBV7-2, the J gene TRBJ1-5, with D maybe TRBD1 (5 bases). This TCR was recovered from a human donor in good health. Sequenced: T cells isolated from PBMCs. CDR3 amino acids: CASSSPPGTVSNQPQHF. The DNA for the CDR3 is TGTGCCAGCAGCTCCCCTCCCGGGACTGTTAGCAATCAGCCCCAGCATTTT.